These T cell receptor beta chains were read from a single sample in a study of regulatory T cells in long-lasting Graves disease. MiXCR was run by TCRdb on the multiplex PCR reads, yielding one entry per CDR3 protein. Of 350,000 to 450,000 distinct CDR3 sequences listed, around 21% are singletons. This specimen was peripheral blood mononuclear cells (PBMCs), taken when the disease was refractory, from a patient treated with antithyroid drugs. Receptors originate from a female donor with Graves disease. Both conserved end residues are part of each CDR3. The order of the fields is clone size, V gene, J gene, D gene, CDR3 protein, CDR3 DNA. A D gene is named only where the DNA matches it firmly. Only part of the rows carry a size: once, few, many, or a class if the clone is expanded.

abundance: few; v_gene: TRBV28; j_gene: TRBJ1-2; d_gene: -; CDR3aa: CATYGQGQNYGYTF; CDR3nt: TGTGCCACCTACGGGCAGGGTCAAAACTATGGCTACACCTTC
abundance: -; v_gene: TRBV10-1; j_gene: TRBJ1-1; d_gene: -; CDR3aa: CASSESMVNTEAFF; CDR3nt: TGCGCCAGCAGTGAGTCGATGGTCAACACTGAAGCTTTCTTT
abundance: many; v_gene: TRBV12-3/TRBV12-4; j_gene: TRBJ2-7; d_gene: -; CDR3aa: CASSLVTGSEQYF; CDR3nt: TGTGCCAGCAGTTTAGTTACAGGATCCGAGCAGTACTTC
abundance: few; v_gene: TRBV20-1; j_gene: TRBJ1-1; d_gene: TRBD1; CDR3aa: CSARDQGALAFF; CDR3nt: TGCAGTGCTAGAGATCAGGGGGCGCTGGCTTTCTTT
abundance: many; v_gene: TRBV7-2; j_gene: TRBJ2-7; d_gene: -; CDR3aa: CASSFQDRGEQYF; CDR3nt: TGTGCCAGCAGCTTCCAGGACCGGGGGGAGCAGTACTTC
abundance: many; v_gene: TRBV6-5; j_gene: TRBJ1-1; d_gene: -; CDR3aa: CASSYPQAEAFF; CDR3nt: TGTGCCAGCAGTTACCCCCAGGCTGAAGCTTTCTTT
abundance: few; v_gene: TRBV27; j_gene: TRBJ1-1; d_gene: -; CDR3aa: CASSLIGSRRTEAFF; CDR3nt: TGTGCCAGCAGTTTGATAGGGTCGAGGAGAACTGAAGCTTTCTTT
abundance: -; v_gene: TRBV19; j_gene: TRBJ2-2; d_gene: -; CDR3aa: CASSIRANTGELFF; CDR3nt: TGTGCCAGTAGTATCAGGGCGAACACCGGGGAGCTGTTTTTT
abundance: -; v_gene: TRBV5-5; j_gene: TRBJ2-7; d_gene: -; CDR3aa: CASSLETGPTIYEQYF; CDR3nt: TGTGCCAGCAGCTTGGAAACGGGTCCCACAATCTACGAGCAGTACTTC
abundance: many; v_gene: TRBV7-9; j_gene: TRBJ2-7; d_gene: -; CDR3aa: CASSPPILDREQYF; CDR3nt: TGTGCCAGCAGTCCCCCCATCTTGGACCGGGAGCAGTACTTC
abundance: once; v_gene: TRBV4-2; j_gene: TRBJ2-7; d_gene: -; CDR3aa: CASSPSTSFGYEQYF; CDR3nt: TGTGCCAGCAGCCCCTCGACTAGTTTCGGTTACGAGCAGTACTTC
abundance: few; v_gene: TRBV5-1; j_gene: TRBJ2-7; d_gene: TRBD1; CDR3aa: CASSLQGNQYEQYF; CDR3nt: TGCGCCAGCAGCTTACAGGGGAATCAGTACGAGCAGTACTTC
abundance: few; v_gene: TRBV12-5; j_gene: TRBJ2-7; d_gene: TRBD1; CDR3aa: CASGGQGREQYF; CDR3nt: TGTGCTAGTGGTGGACAGGGGAGGGAGCAGTACTTC
abundance: many; v_gene: TRBV7-2; j_gene: TRBJ2-7; d_gene: -; CDR3aa: CASSHHARTRSYEQYF; CDR3nt: TGTGCCAGCAGCCATCATGCCAGGACAAGATCCTACGAGCAGTACTTC
abundance: -; v_gene: TRBV6-1; j_gene: TRBJ2-7; d_gene: -; CDR3aa: CASSERESLYEQYF; CDR3nt: TGTGCCAGCAGTGAGAGGGAGTCACTCTACGAGCAGTACTTC
abundance: -; v_gene: TRBV7-2; j_gene: TRBJ1-5; d_gene: -; CDR3aa: CASSAAGVLSNQPQHF; CDR3nt: TGTGCCAGCAGCGCCGCGGGAGTTCTGAGCAATCAGCCCCAGCATTTT
abundance: many; v_gene: TRBV20-1; j_gene: TRBJ1-1; d_gene: -; CDR3aa: CSALRQVDTEAFF; CDR3nt: TGCAGTGCACTCAGACAGGTGGACACTGAAGCTTTCTTT
abundance: few; v_gene: TRBV30; j_gene: TRBJ1-1; d_gene: TRBD1; CDR3aa: CAWQTPTGRTEAFF; CDR3nt: TGTGCCTGGCAAACGCCGACAGGGAGAACTGAAGCTTTCTTT
abundance: medium-sized; v_gene: TRBV27; j_gene: TRBJ2-5; d_gene: -; CDR3aa: CASSLWAPLAGHETQYF; CDR3nt: TGTGCCAGCAGTCTTTGGGCCCCCCTGGCGGGACATGAGACCCAGTACTTC
abundance: few; v_gene: TRBV6-2/TRBV6-3; j_gene: TRBJ2-5; d_gene: TRBD2; CDR3aa: CASSYSQYSGAGFKETQYF; CDR3nt: TGTGCCAGCAGTTACTCACAGTATAGCGGGGCCGGCTTCAAAGAGACCCAGTACTTC
abundance: -; v_gene: TRBV20-1; j_gene: TRBJ2-5; d_gene: TRBD2; CDR3aa: CSAHGLAGGWKETQYF; CDR3nt: TGCAGTGCCCACGGACTAGCGGGAGGTTGGAAAGAGACCCAGTACTTC
abundance: many; v_gene: TRBV12-3/TRBV12-4; j_gene: TRBJ1-1; d_gene: TRBD1; CDR3aa: CASRRAGGDTEAFF; CDR3nt: TGTGCCAGCAGGCGCGCAGGGGGCGATACTGAAGCTTTCTTT
abundance: -; v_gene: TRBV27; j_gene: TRBJ2-3; d_gene: TRBD2; CDR3aa: CASSLTSARDTQYF; CDR3nt: TGTGCCAGCAGTTTAACTAGCGCGAGAGATACGCAGTATTTT
abundance: many; v_gene: TRBV7-2; j_gene: TRBJ2-5; d_gene: -; CDR3aa: CASSSQGSGETQYF; CDR3nt: TGTGCCAGCAGCTCTCAGGGGAGTGGGGAGACCCAGTACTTC
abundance: few; v_gene: TRBV6-2/TRBV6-3; j_gene: TRBJ2-3; d_gene: -; CDR3aa: CASSYSRPTDTQYF; CDR3nt: TGTGCCAGCAGTTACTCCCGGCCCACAGATACGCAGTATTTT
abundance: many; v_gene: TRBV27; j_gene: TRBJ1-6; d_gene: -; CDR3aa: CASSLMLGASSPLHF; CDR3nt: TGTGCCAGCAGTTTAATGCTGGGGGCGTCTTCACCCCTCCACTTT
abundance: -; v_gene: TRBV30; j_gene: TRBJ1-2; d_gene: -; CDR3aa: CAWMPILRQDYGYTF; CDR3nt: TGTGCCTGGATGCCGATTTTGAGACAGGACTATGGCTACACCTTC
abundance: few; v_gene: TRBV29-1; j_gene: TRBJ1-2; d_gene: TRBD1; CDR3aa: CSVESGQGEDRYGYTF; CDR3nt: TGCAGCGTTGAATCGGGACAGGGCGAAGATCGGTATGGCTACACCTTC
abundance: -; v_gene: TRBV11-3; j_gene: TRBJ1-5; d_gene: TRBD1; CDR3aa: CASSHTRTGNQPQHF; CDR3nt: TGTGCCAGCAGCCACACACGGACAGGAAATCAGCCCCAGCATTTT
abundance: -; v_gene: TRBV7-9; j_gene: TRBJ2-7; d_gene: TRBD2; CDR3aa: CASSLVAGDSEQYF; CDR3nt: TGTGCCAGCAGCTTGGTAGCGGGAGATAGCGAGCAGTACTTC
abundance: few; v_gene: TRBV20-1; j_gene: TRBJ2-2; d_gene: TRBD2; CDR3aa: CSAPSGSKTGELFF; CDR3nt: TGCAGTGCGCCTAGCGGGAGTAAAACCGGGGAGCTGTTTTTT
abundance: many; v_gene: TRBV29-1; j_gene: TRBJ2-7; d_gene: TRBD2; CDR3aa: CSLRDSGTYEQYF; CDR3nt: TGCAGCCTTCGGGATAGCGGGACCTACGAGCAGTACTTC
abundance: -; v_gene: TRBV12-3/TRBV12-4; j_gene: TRBJ2-2; d_gene: TRBD1; CDR3aa: CASSTRQGVPGELFF; CDR3nt: TGTGCCAGCAGTACCCGACAGGGTGTTCCCGGGGAGCTGTTTTTT
abundance: many; v_gene: TRBV28; j_gene: TRBJ1-5; d_gene: -; CDR3aa: CASIADSNQPQHF; CDR3nt: TGTGCCAGCATTGCCGATAGCAATCAGCCCCAGCATTTT
abundance: -; v_gene: TRBV6-5; j_gene: TRBJ2-2; d_gene: TRBD1; CDR3aa: CASSYGGQGYAGELFF; CDR3nt: TGTGCCAGCAGTTACGGGGGACAGGGATACGCCGGGGAGCTGTTTTTT
abundance: -; v_gene: TRBV29-1; j_gene: TRBJ1-4; d_gene: -; CDR3aa: CSVEDGGGFGAEKLFF; CDR3nt: TGCAGCGTTGAAGATGGGGGCGGTTTTGGGGCTGAAAAACTGTTTTTT
abundance: few; v_gene: TRBV30; j_gene: TRBJ2-2; d_gene: -; CDR3aa: CAWSVLGELFF; CDR3nt: TGTGCCTGGAGTGTTCTCGGGGAGCTGTTTTTT
abundance: few; v_gene: TRBV19; j_gene: TRBJ1-5; d_gene: -; CDR3aa: CASSTGRGNFQPQHF; CDR3nt: TGTGCCAGTAGTACCGGCAGGGGCAACTTTCAGCCCCAGCATTTT
abundance: -; v_gene: TRBV9; j_gene: TRBJ2-7; d_gene: -; CDR3aa: CASSVASQGGIYEQYF; CDR3nt: TGTGCCAGCAGCGTAGCCTCACAGGGCGGTATCTACGAGCAGTACTTC
abundance: -; v_gene: TRBV3-1; j_gene: TRBJ2-7; d_gene: TRBD2; CDR3aa: CASSQGNSGRSEQYF; CDR3nt: TGTGCCAGCAGCCAAGGCAATAGCGGGAGGAGTGAGCAGTACTTC
abundance: many; v_gene: TRBV2; j_gene: TRBJ2-7; d_gene: -; CDR3aa: CASTIGTYEQYF; CDR3nt: TGTGCCAGCACCATTGGAACGTACGAGCAGTACTTC
abundance: many; v_gene: TRBV3-1; j_gene: TRBJ1-4; d_gene: -; CDR3aa: CASSTGTNEKLFF; CDR3nt: TGTGCCAGTTCGACAGGCACTAATGAAAAACTGTTTTTT